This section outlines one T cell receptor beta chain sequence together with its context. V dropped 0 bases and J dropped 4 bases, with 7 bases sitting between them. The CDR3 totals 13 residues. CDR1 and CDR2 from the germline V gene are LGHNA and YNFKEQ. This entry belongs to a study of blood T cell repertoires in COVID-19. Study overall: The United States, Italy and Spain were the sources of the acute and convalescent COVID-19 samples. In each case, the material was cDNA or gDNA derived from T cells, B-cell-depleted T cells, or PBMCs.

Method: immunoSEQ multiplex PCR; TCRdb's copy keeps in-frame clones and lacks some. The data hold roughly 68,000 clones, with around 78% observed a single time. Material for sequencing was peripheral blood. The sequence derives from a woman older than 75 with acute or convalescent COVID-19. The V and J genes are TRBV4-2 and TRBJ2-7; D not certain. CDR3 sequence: CASSQEVRYEQYF. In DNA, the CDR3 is TGTGCCAGCAGCCAAGAGGTGCGATACGAGCAGTACTTC.